This T cell receptor beta chain was sequenced for a study of shared clonotypes between healthy human individuals. The method was immunoSEQ multiplex PCR; TCRdb's version includes in-frame clones alone and lacks a portion of them. The sample holds around 2.1 million clones, more than 85% seen once. Naivety among CD8 cells was defined by CD45RO negativity and positive CCR7 selection, thereby excluding terminally differentiated effector memory CD45RA+ cells. The germline CDR1 and CDR2 sequences are SGHTA and FQGNSA. The CDR3 length is 15 residues. Trimming cost V 1 base and J 2 bases, with 10 bases left between them.

The specimen was naive CD8+ T cells from PBMCs. The TCR was taken from a man younger than 35 in good health. Some clones in this sample may be carry-over from other donors' samples. V usage is TRBV7-2 and J usage is TRBJ2-3; tentatively, D is TRBD2 (6 bases). CDR3 in DNA: TGTGCCAGCAGCTTAGGGCTAGCGCTCACAGATACGCAGTATTTT. It is translated as CASSLGLALTDTQYF.